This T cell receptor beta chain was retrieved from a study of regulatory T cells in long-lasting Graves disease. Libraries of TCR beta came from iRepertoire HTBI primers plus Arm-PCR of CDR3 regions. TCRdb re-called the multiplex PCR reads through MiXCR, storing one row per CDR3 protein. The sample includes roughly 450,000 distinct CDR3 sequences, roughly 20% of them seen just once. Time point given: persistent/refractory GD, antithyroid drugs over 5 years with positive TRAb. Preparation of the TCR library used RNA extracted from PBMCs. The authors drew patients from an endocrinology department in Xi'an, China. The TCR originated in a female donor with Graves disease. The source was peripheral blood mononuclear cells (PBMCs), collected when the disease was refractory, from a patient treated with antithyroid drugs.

The chain's CDR3 is CASSSVSGGRRTDTQYF. CDR3 nucleotides: TGTGCCAGCAGTTCCGTGTCCGGCGGGAGGAGGACAGATACGCAGTATTTT. The genes are TRBV6-2 or TRBV6-3 and TRBJ2-3; 8 nucleotides agree with TRBD2. Germline V gives CDR1 MNHEY, CDR2 SVGEGT. Losses at the gene ends were 4 bases for V and 3 bases for J; bases not matched to a gene: 12. The CDR3 covers 17 residues.